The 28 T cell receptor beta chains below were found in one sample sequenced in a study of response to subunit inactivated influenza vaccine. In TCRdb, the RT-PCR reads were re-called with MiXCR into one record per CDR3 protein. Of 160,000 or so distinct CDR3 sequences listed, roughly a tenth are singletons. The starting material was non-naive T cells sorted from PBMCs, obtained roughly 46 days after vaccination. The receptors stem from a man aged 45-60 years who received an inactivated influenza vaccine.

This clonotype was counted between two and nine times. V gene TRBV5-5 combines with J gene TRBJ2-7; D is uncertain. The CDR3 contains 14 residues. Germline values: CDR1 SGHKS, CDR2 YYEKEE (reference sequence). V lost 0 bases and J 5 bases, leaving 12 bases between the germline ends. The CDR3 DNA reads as TGTGCCAGCAGCTTGGAGGGTTTTTACAACGAGCAGTACTTC. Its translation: CASSLEGFYNEQYF.

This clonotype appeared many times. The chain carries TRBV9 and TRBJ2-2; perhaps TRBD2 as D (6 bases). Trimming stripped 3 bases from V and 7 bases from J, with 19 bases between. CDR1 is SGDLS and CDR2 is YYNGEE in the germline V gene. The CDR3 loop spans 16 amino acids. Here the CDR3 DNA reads TGTGCCAGCAGCGCAAACCCGGGACTTCCTGGCGGGGAGCTGTTTTTT. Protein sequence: CASSANPGLPGGELFF.

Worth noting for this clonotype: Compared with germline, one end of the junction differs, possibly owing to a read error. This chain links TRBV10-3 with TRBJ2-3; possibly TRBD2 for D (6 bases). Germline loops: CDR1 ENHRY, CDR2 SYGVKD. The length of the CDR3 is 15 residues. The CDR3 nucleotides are TGTGCCACAACAAAAGAAGCAACTAGCACAGATACGCAGTCTTTT. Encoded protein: CATTKEATSTDTQSF.

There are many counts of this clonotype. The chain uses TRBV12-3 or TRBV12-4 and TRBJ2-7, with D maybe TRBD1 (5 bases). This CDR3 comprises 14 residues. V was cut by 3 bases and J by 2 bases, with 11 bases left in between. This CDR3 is CASSLAQGPYEQYF. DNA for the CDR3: TGTGCCAGCAGTTTGGCCCAGGGTCCCTACGAGCAGTACTTC.

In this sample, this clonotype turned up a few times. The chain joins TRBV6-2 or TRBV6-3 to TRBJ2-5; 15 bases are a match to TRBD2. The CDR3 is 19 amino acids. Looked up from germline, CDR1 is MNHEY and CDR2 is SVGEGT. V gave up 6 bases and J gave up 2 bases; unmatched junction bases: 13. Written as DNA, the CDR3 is TGTGCCAGCAGGCACCCCGGGACTAGCGGGAGGACACCGCAAGAGACCCAGTACTTC. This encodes CASRHPGTSGRTPQETQYF.

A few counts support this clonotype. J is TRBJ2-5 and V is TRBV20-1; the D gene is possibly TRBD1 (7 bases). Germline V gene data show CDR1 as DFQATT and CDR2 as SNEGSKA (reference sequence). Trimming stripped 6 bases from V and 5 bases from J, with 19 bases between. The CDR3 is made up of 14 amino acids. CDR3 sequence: CSALAGGGGETQYF. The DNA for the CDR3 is TGCAGTGCCCTGGCTGGAGGGGGCGGCGAGACCCAGTACTTC.

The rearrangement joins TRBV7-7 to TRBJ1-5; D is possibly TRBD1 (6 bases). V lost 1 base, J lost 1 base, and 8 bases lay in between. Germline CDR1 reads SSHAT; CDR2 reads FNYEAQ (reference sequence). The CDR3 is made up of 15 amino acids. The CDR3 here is CASSLEGHSNQPQHF. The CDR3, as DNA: TGTGCCAGCAGCTTAGAGGGACACAGCAATCAGCCCCAGCATTTT.

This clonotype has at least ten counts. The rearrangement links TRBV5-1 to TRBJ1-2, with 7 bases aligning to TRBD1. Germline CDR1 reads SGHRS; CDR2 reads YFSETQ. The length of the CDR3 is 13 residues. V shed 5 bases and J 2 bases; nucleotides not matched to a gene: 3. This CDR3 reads CASRGQSNYGYTF. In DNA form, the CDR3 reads TGCGCCAGCAGGGGACAGTCAAACTATGGCTACACCTTC.

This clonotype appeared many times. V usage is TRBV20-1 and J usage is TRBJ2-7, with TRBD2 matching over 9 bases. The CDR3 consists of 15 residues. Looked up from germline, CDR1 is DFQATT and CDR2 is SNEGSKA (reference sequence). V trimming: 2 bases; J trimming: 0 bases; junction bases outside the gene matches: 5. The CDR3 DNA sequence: TGCAGTGCTAGATCCTGGACTAGCGACTCCTACGAGCAGTACTTC. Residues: CSARSWTSDSYEQYF.

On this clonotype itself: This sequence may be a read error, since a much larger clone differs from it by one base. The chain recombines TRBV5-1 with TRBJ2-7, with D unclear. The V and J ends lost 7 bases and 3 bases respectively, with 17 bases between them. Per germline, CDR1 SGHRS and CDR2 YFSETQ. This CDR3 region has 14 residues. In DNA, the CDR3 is TGCGCCAGCGACTTGGGTACCATAAACTACGAGCAGTACTTC. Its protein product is CASDLGTINYEQYF.

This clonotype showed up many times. The CDR3 spells CAWKGGALGDTQYF. The CDR3 DNA reads as TGTGCCTGGAAAGGGGGCGCTTTGGGTGATACGCAGTATTTT. V is TRBV30 and J is TRBJ2-3, with 7 bases fitting TRBD1. Unmatched junction bases numbered 10, after V lost 4 bases and J lost 6 bases. Germline V lookup: CDR1 GTSNPN, CDR2 SVGIG (reference sequence). This CDR3 has 14 amino acids.

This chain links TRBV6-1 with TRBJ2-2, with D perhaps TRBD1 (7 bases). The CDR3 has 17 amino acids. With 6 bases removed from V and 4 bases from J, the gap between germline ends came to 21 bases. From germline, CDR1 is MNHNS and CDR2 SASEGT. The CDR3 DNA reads TGTGCCAGCAGCCATGGGAGGATAGGGACAGCCACCGGGGAGCTGTTTTTT. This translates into CASSHGRIGTATGELFF.

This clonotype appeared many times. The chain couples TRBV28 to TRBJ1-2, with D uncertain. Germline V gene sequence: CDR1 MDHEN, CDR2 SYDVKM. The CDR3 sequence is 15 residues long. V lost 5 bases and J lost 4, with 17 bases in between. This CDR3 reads CASSPNPTVTYGYTF. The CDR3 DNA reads TGTGCCAGCAGTCCCAACCCGACCGTAACCTATGGCTACACCTTC.

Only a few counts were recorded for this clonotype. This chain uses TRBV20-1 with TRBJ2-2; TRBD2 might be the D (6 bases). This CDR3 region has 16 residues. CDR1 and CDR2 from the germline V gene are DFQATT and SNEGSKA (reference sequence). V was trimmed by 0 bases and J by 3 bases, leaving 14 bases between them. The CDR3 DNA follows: TGCAGTGCTAGAGATACGTTCGGCGGGGACACCGGGGAGCTGTTTTTT. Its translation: CSARDTFGGDTGELFF.

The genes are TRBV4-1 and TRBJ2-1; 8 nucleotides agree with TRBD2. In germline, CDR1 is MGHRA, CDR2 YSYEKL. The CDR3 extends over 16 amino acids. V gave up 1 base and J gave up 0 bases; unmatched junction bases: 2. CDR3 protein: CASSQGGGISYNEQFF. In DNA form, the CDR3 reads TGCGCCAGCAGCCAAGGCGGGGGGATCTCCTACAATGAGCAGTTCTTC.

This CDR3 is CASSQDLKNTIYF. The DNA for the CDR3 is TGTGCCAGCAGCCAAGATCTGAAGAACACCATATATTTT. This chain joins TRBV3-1 and TRBJ1-3; no reliable D call. Germline V gene sequence: CDR1 LGHDT, CDR2 YNNKEL (reference sequence). V was clipped by 0 bases and J by 7 bases, with 7 bases between them. The CDR3 consists of 13 residues.

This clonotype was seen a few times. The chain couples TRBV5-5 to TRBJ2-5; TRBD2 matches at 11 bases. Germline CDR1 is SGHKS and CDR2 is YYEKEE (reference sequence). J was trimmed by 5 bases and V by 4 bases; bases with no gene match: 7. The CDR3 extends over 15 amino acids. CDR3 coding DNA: TGTGCCAGCAGCCCTCTAGCGGGGGGACGTGAGACCCAGTACTTC. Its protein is CASSPLAGGRETQYF.

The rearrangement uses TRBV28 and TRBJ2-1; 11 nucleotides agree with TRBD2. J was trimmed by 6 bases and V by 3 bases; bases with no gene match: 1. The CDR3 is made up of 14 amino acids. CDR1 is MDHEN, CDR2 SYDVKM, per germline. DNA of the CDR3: TGTGCCAGCAGTTTTAGCGGGGGGGCCAATGAGCAGTTCTTC. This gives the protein CASSFSGGANEQFF.

CDR3 coding DNA: TGTGCCAGCAGCTGGAGCAGGGCTGGTCAGCCCCAGCATTTT. Translation gives CASSWSRAGQPQHF. The chain joins TRBV7-2 to TRBJ1-5; possible D gene TRBD1, 5 bases. CDR1 is SGHTA and CDR2 is FQGNSA in the germline V gene. Trimming shortened V by 4 bases and J by 6 bases, and 13 bases separated the two germline ends. The CDR3 contains 14 residues.

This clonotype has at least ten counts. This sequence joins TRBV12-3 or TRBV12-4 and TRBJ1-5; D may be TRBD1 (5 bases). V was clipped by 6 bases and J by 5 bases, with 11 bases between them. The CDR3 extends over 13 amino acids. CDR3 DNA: TGTGCCAGCAGCCGGGGCAGATATCAGCCCCAGCATTTT. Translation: CASSRGRYQPQHF.

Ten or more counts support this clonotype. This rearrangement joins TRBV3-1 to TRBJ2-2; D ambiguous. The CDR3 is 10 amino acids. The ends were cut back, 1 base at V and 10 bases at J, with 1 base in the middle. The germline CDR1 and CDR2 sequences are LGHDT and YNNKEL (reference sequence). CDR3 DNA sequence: TGTGCCAGCAGCCAAGTGGAGCTGTTTTTT. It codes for CASSQVELFF.

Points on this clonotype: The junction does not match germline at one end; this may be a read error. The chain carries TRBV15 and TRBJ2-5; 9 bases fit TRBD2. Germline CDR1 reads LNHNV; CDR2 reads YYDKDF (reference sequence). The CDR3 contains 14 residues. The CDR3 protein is CATSHLAGIGIVDF. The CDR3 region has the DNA TGTGCCACCAGCCATCTAGCGGGGATCGGAATTGTAGACTTC. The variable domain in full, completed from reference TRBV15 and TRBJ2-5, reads DAMVIQNPRYQVTQFGKPVTLSCSQTLNHNVMYWYQQKSSQAPKLLFHYYDKDFNNEADTPDNFQSRRPNTSFCFLDIRSPGLGDTAMYLCATSHLAGIGIVDFGPGTRLLVL.

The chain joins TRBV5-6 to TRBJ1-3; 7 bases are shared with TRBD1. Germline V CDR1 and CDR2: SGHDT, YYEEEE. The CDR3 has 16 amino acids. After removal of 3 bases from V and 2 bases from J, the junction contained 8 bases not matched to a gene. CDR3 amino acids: CASSSPGQKAGNTIYF. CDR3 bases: TGTGCCAGCAGCTCCCCGGGACAGAAAGCTGGAAACACCATATATTTT.

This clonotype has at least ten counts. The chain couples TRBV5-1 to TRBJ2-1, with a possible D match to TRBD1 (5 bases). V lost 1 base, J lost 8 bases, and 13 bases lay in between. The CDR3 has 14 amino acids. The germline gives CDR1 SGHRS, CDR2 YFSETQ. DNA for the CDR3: TGCGCCAGCAGCTTGTGGGCAGGGTCGGATGAGCAGTTCTTC. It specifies CASSLWAGSDEQFF.

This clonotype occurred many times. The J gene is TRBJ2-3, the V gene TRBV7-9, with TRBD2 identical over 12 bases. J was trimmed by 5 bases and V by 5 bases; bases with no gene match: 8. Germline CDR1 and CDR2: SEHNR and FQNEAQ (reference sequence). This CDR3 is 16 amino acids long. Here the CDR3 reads CASSTWTSGTGDTQYF. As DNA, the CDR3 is TGTGCCAGCAGCACCTGGACTAGCGGGACAGGAGATACGCAGTATTTT.

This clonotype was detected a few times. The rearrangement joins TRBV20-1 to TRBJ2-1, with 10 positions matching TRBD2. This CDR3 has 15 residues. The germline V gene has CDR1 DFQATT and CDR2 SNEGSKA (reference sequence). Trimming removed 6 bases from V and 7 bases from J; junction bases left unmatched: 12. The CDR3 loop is CSASGVAGGRNEQFF. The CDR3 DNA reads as TGCAGTGCAAGCGGGGTAGCGGGAGGAAGGAATGAGCAGTTCTTC.

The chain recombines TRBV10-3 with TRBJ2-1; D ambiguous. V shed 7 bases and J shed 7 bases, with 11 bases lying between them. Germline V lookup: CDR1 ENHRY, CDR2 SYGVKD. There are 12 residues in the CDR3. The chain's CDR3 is CAITNTANEQFF. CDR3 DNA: TGTGCCATCACAAATACAGCGAATGAGCAGTTCTTC.

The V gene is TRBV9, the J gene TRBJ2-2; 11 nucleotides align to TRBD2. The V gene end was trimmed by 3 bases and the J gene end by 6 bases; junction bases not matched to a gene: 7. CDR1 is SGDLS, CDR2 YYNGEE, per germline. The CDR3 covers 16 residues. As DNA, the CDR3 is TGTGCCAGCAGCGGCACTAGCGGGAGTTTATCCGGGGAGCTGTTTTTT. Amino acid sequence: CASSGTSGSLSGELFF.